The present entry profiles one TCR beta chain with its context. Its antigen is not known. The data stem from a study of blood T cells in healthy people across ages. Study results and limitations: Long-lived donors had more naive CD4+ cells and higher diversity than aged donors. Measured against age, TCR beta diversity per million T cells decreased in a roughly linear manner. Underestimates were what the diversity estimates from one million T cells were considered to be.

Next came a second PCR, run for roughly 7 to 12 cycles, which used a sample-barcoded 5' primer along with a J-beta primer mix. One entry per CDR3 protein results from TCRdb running MiXCR on the 5' RACE reads. Among approximately 730,000 distinct CDR3 sequences listed, 53% were seen once. With 0 bases clipped from V and 6 bases from J, the junction kept 7 bases outside the gene matches. CDR3 length: 16 residues. The germline V gene has CDR1 SGHTA and CDR2 FQGTGA. Per-sample yields of isolated PBMCs were at least 6 million. The rearrangement uses TRBV7-3 and TRBJ2-1; TRBD1 aligns across 8 bases. The sequence derives from a man at least 80 years old in good health. The sequencing sample was made of blood. CDR3 nucleotide sequence: TGTGCCAGCAGCTTAACGGTGTCAGGGGGCAGCAATGAGCAGTTCTTC. Protein product: CASSLTVSGGSNEQFF. Looking up the rest from reference TRBV7-3 and TRBJ2-1 gives the full variable domain: GAGVSQTPSNKVTEKGKYVELRCDPISGHTALYWYRQSLGQGPEFLIYFQGTGAADDSGLPNDRFFAVRPEGSVSTLKIQRTERGDSAVYLCASSLTVSGGSNEQFFGPGTRLTVL.